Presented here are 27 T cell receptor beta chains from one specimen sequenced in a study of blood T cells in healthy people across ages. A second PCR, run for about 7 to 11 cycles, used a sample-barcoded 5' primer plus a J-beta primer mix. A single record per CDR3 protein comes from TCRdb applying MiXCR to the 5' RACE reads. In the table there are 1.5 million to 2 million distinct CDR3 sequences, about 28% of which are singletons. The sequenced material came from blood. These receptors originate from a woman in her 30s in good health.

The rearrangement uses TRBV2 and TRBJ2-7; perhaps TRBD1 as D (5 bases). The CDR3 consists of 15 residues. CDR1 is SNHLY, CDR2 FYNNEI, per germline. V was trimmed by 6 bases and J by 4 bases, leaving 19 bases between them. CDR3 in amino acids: CASRYWTQGWYEQYF. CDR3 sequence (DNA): TGTGCCAGCAGGTACTGGACGCAGGGTTGGTACGAGCAGTACTTC.

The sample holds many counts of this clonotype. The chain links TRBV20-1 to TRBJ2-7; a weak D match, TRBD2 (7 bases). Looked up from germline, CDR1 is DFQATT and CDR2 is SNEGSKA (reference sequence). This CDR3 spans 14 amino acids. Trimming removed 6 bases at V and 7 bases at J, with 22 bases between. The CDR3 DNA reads TGCAGTGCCCCGGCGGGGGCTGGGATGAGGGAGCAGTACTTC. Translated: CSAPAGAGMREQYF.

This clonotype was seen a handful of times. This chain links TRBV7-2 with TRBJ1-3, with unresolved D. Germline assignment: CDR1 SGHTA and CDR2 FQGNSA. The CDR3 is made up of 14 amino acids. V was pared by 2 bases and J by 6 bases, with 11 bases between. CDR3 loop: CASSLQVPLNTIYF. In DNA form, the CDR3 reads TGTGCCAGCAGCTTACAGGTCCCCTTAAACACCATATATTTT.

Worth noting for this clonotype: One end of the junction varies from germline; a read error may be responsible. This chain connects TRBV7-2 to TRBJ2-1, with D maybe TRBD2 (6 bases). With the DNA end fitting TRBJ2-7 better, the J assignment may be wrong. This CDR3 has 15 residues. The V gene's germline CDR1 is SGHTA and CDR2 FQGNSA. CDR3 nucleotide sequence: TGTGCCAGCGGCTTAGATGGCGGGACTTACAATGAGCAGTACTTC. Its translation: CASGLDGGTYNEQYF.

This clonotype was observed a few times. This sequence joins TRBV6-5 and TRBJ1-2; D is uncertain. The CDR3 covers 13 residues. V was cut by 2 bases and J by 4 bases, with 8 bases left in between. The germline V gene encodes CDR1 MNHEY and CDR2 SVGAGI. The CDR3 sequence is CASSYADRYGYTF. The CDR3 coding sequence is TGTGCCAGCAGTTACGCCGACCGCTATGGCTACACCTTC.

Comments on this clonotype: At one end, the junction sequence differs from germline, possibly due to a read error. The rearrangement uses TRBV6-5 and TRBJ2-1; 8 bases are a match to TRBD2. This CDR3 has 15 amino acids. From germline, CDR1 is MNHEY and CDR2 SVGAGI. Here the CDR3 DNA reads TGTGCCGGCAGTTACTCGACGAGGACTAGCCATGAGCAGTTCTTC. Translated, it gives CAGSYSTRTSHEQFF.

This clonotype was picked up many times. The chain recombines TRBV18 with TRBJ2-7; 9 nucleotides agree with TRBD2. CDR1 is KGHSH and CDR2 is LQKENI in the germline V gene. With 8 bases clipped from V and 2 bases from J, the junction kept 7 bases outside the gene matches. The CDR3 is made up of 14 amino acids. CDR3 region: CASSPPSGTYEQYF. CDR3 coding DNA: TGTGCCAGCAGCCCTCCTAGCGGGACCTACGAGCAGTACTTC. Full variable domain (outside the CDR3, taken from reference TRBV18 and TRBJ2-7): NAGVMQNPRHLVRRRGQEARLRCSPMKGHSHVYWYRQLPEEGLKFMVYLQKENIIDESGMPKERFSAEFPKEGPSILRIQQVVRGDSAAYFCASSPPSGTYEQYFGPGTRLTVT.

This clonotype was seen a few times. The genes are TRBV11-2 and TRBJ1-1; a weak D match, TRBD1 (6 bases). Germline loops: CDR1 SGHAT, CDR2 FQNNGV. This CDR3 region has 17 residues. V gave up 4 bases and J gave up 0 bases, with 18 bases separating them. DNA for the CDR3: TGTGCCAGCAGCTCCCTGCCACGGACAGAACTGAACACTGAAGCTTTCTTT. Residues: CASSSLPRTELNTEAFF.

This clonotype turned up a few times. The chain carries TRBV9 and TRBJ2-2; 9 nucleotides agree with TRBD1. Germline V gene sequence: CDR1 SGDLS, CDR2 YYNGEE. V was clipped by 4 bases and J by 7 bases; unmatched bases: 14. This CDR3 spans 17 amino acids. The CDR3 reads CASSPGQGRFLVGELFF. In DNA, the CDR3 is TGTGCCAGCAGCCCGGGACAGGGAAGGTTTTTAGTCGGGGAGCTGTTTTTT. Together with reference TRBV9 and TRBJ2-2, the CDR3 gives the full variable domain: DSGVTQTPKHLITATGQRVTLRCSPRSGDLSVYWYQQSLDQGLQFLIQYYNGEERAKGNILERFSAQQFPDLHSELNLSSLELGDSALYFCASSPGQGRFLVGELFFGEGSRLTVL.

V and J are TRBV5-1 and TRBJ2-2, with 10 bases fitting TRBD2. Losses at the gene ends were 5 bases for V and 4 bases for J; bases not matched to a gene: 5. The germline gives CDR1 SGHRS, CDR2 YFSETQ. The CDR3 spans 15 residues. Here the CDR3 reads CASSWTSGFTGELFF. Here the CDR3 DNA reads TGCGCCAGCAGTTGGACTAGCGGATTCACCGGGGAGCTGTTTTTT.

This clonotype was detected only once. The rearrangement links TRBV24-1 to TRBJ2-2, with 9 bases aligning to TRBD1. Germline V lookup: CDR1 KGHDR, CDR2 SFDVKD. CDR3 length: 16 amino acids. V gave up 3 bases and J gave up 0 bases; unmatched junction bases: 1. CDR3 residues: CATSDTGGANTGELFF. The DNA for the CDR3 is TGTGCCACCAGTGATACAGGGGGCGCGAACACCGGGGAGCTGTTTTTT.

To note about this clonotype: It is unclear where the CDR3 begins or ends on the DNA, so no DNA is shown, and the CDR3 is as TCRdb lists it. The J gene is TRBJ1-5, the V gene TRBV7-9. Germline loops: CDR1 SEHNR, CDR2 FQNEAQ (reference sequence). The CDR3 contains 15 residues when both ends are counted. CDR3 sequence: CVSSSSVPPGQPQHF.

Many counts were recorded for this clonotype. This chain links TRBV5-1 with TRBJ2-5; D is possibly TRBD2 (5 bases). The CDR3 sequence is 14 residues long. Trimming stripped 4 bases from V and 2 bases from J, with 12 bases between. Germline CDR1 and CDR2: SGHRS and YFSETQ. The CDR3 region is CASSPGGTQETQYF. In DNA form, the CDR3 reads TGCGCCAGCAGCCCCGGAGGAACTCAAGAGACCCAGTACTTC.

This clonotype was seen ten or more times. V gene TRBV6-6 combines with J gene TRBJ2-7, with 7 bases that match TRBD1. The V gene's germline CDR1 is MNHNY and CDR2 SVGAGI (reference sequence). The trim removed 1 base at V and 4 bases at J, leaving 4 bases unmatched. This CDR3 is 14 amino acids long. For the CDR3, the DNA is TGTGCCAGCAGTTACTTCCCGGGACAGTACGAGCAGTACTTC. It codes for CASSYFPGQYEQYF.

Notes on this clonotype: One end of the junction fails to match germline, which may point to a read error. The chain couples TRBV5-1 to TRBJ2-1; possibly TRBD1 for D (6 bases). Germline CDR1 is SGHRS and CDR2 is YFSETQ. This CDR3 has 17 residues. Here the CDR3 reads CASSGIGGITSYNEQFF. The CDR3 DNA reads TGCGCCAGCAGCGGGATAGGGGGAATCACCTCCTACAATGAACAGTTCTTC.

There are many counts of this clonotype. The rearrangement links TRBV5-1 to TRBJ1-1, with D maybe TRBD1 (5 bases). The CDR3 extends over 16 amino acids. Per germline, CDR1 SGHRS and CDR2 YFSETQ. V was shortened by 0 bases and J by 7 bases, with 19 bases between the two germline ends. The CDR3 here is CASSLALGDGGNEAFF. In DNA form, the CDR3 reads TGCGCCAGCAGCTTGGCCTTAGGGGACGGAGGAAATGAAGCTTTCTTT. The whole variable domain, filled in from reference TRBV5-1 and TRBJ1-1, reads KAGVTQTPRYLIKTRGQQVTLSCSPISGHRSVSWYQQTPGQGLQFLFEYFSETQRNKGNFPGRFSGRQFSNSRSEMNVSTLELGDSALYLCASSLALGDGGNEAFFGQGTRLTVV.

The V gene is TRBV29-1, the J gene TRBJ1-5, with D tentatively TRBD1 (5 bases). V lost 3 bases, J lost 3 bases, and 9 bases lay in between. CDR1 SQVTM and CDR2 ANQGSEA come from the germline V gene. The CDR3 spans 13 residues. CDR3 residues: CSVDPGNNQPQHF. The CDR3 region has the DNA TGCAGCGTTGATCCAGGGAACAATCAGCCCCAGCATTTT.

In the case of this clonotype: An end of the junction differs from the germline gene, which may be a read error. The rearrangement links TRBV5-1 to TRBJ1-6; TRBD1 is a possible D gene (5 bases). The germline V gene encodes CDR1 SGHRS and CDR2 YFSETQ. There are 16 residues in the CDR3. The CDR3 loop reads CAGSMDTSKSGSPLHF. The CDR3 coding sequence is TGCGCCGGCAGCATGGACACCTCTAAATCGGGTTCACCCCTCCACTTT.

CDR3 region: CSPWGGDRIGNEQFF. In nucleotides, the CDR3 is TGCAGTCCATGGGGCGGGGACAGGATAGGGAATGAGCAGTTCTTC. This chain uses TRBV20-1 with TRBJ2-1; TRBD1 agrees at 8 bases. This CDR3 spans 15 amino acids. With 8 bases clipped from V and 7 bases from J, the junction kept 16 bases outside the gene matches. Germline-derived CDR1 and CDR2 are DFQATT and SNEGSKA (reference sequence).

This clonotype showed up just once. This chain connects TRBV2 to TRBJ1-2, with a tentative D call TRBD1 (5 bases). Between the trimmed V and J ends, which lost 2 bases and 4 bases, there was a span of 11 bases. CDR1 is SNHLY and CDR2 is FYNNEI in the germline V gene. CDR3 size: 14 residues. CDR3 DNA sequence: TGTGCCAGCAGTGAACGGGGCAGGGTCTATGGCTACACCTTC. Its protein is CASSERGRVYGYTF.

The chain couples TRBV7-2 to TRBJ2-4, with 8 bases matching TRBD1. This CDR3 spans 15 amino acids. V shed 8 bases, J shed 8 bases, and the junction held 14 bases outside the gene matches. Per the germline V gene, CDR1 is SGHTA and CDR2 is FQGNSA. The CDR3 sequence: CASGPGAGGVYIQYF. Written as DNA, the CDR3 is TGTGCCAGCGGCCCCGGGGCAGGGGGCGTATACATTCAGTACTTC. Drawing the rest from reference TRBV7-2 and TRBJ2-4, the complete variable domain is GAGVSQSPSNKVTEKGKDVELRCDPISGHTALYWYRQSLGQGLEFLIYFQGNSAPDKSGLPSDRFSAERTGGSVSTLTIQRTQQEDSAVYLCASGPGAGGVYIQYFGAGTRLSVL.

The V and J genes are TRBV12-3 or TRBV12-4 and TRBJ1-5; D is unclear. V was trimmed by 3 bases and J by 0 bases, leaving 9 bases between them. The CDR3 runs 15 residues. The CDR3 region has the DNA TGTGCCAGCAGTTTTAACAGCCATAGCAATCAGCCCCAGCATTTT. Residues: CASSFNSHSNQPQHF.

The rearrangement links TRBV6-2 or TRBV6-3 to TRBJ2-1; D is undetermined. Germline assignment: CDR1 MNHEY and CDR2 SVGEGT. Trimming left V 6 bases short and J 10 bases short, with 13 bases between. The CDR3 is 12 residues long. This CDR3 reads CASSSRPGEQFF. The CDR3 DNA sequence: TGTGCCAGCAGCAGTCGGCCTGGGGAGCAGTTCTTC.

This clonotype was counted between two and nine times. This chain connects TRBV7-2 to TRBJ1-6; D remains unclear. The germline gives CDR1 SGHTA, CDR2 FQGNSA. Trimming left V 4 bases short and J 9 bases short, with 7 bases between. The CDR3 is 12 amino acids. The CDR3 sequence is CASSSLGSPLHF. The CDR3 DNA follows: TGTGCCAGCAGCTCTTTAGGTTCACCCCTCCACTTT.

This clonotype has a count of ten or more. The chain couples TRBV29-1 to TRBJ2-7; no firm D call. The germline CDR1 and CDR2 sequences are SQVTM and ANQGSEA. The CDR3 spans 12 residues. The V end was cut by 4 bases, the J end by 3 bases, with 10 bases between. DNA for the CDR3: TGCAGCGTTGGTTTGGGAATCTACGAGCAGTACTTC. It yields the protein CSVGLGIYEQYF.

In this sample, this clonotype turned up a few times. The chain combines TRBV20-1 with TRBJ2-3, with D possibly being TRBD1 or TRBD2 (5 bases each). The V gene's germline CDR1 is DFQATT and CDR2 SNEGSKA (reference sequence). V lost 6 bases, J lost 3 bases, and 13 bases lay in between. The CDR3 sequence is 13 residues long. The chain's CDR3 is CSAPGRPTDTQYF. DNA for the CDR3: TGCAGTGCCCCGGGGCGGCCTACAGATACGCAGTATTTT.

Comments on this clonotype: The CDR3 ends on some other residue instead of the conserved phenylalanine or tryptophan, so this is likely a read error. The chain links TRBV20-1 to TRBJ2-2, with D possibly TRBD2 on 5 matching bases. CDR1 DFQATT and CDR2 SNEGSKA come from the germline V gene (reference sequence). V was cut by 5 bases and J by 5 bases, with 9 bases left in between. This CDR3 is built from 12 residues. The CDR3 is CSAGGTTGELFC. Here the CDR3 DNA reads TGCAGTGCTGGAGGAACTACCGGGGAGCTGTTTTGT.